Presented here are 3 T cell receptor beta chains from one specimen sequenced in a study of CD8+CD57+ T cells in acquired aplastic anemia. Investigators profiled TCR beta VDJ and CDR3 from genomic DNA template. One entry per CDR3 protein, called by TCRdb with MiXCR from the reads. The profile shows more than 250,000 distinct CDR3 sequences, roughly three fifths of them singletons. Material: sorted CD4+, CD8+, or CD8+CD57+ T cells (not recorded which) from PBMCs. These receptors all stem from a human donor with severe aplastic anemia or a healthy control (not recorded which).

Here the CDR3 reads CASSSKGLAYNEQFF. The CDR3 DNA sequence: TGTGCCAGCAGTTCGAAGGGACTAGCTTACAATGAGCAGTTCTTC. The rearrangement links TRBV6-5 to TRBJ2-1; 9 bases are a match to TRBD2. This CDR3 contains 15 residues. Per germline, CDR1 MNHEY and CDR2 SVGAGI. The trim removed 4 bases at V and 4 bases at J, leaving 5 bases unmatched.

The chain joins TRBV5-4 to TRBJ2-2; 7 bases are a match to TRBD1. Germline V gene lookup returns CDR1 SGHNT and CDR2 YYREEE (reference sequence). After removal of 4 bases from V and 7 bases from J, the junction contained 7 bases not matched to a gene. The CDR3 runs 14 residues. This chain's CDR3 is CASSLTGYNGELFF. The CDR3 DNA reads TGTGCCAGCAGCCTGACAGGGTACAACGGGGAGCTGTTTTTT.

The chain is built from TRBV2 and TRBJ2-7, with D unresolved. CDR1 is SNHLY, CDR2 FYNNEI, per germline. V shed 7 bases and J shed 0 bases, with 13 bases lying between them. The CDR3 has 14 amino acids. CDR3 sequence (DNA): TGTGCCAGCACCCCGACACAGTACTCCTACGAGCAGTACTTC. This translates into CASTPTQYSYEQYF.